The clone carrying this T cell receptor (beta chain) was seen repeatedly, ten times or more. Its matching antigen is unknown. At one of its ends the junction is not consistent with the germline gene, which may arise from a read error. The record originates from a study of glioma-infiltrating T cells. The overall study: Target coverage was about 4.5- to 10-fold for about a million blood T cells. Whole-study results and caveats: Patients with low tissue-blood divergence carried a signature set of shared blood CDR3 motifs.

CDR3 size: 14 residues. Germline V gene data show CDR1 as LNHNV and CDR2 as YYDKDF (reference sequence). Using RNA template, CDR3s of TCR alpha and beta were amplified with iRepertoire arm-PCR. TCRdb recomputed calls from the multiplex PCR reads with MiXCR, one row per CDR3 protein. The table includes a few hundred thousand distinct CDR3 sequences, less than 50% detected once. The sequence came from a human donor with low-grade glioma or glioblastoma, undergoing nonglioma brain surgery, or in good health (not recorded which). The chain uses TRBV15 and TRBJ1-2, with D possibly being TRBD1 (6 bases). Sequencing input: glioma tissue, nonneoplastic brain tissue, or PBMCs (not recorded which). CDR3 nucleotide sequence: TGTGCCACCAGCGGAGACAGGATCAACTATGGCTACACCTTC. Its protein is CATSGDRINYGYTF.